This T cell receptor beta chain was retrieved from a study of blood T cells in healthy people across ages. Regarding the study as a whole: Getting older went along with TCR beta diversity per million T cells dropping roughly linearly.

This clonotype appeared many times. Its antigen remains unknown. Those donating, healthy Caucasian individuals from Russia, were aged about 6 to 95. Each donor had approximately 10 milliliters of peripheral blood drawn. Per-sample yields of isolated PBMCs were at least 6 million. A sample-barcoded 5' primer and a J-beta primer mix were used in a second PCR of roughly 6 to 11 cycles. TCRdb recomputed calls from the 5' RACE reads with MiXCR, one row per CDR3 protein. In the table there are some 790,000 distinct CDR3 sequences, roughly 26% of which are singletons. This TCR was sampled from a woman of 80 years or more in good health. Sequenced input: blood.

DNA for the CDR3: TGTGCCAGCTCTCACCGGGGAGGGGGCGATCAGCCCCAGCATTTT. Translated: CASSHRGGGDQPQHF. The genes are TRBV18 and TRBJ1-5, with 7 bases identical to TRBD1. CDR1 and CDR2 (germline): KGHSH, LQKENI. The CDR3 length is 15 residues. V was clipped by 6 bases and J by 5 bases; unmatched bases: 10.